The clone carrying this TCR beta chain was found many times. These data originate in a study of blood T cell repertoires in COVID-19. The repertoire was sequenced with immunoSEQ multiplex PCR; TCRdb's copy has only in-frame clones and lacks some. This sample has a few hundred thousand clones, with approximately 88% found just once. This CDR3 contains 14 residues. CDR1 and CDR2 (germline): WNHNN, SYGVQD (reference sequence). V shed 6 bases and J 9 bases; nucleotides not matched to a gene: 11. This TCR came from a woman between 40 and 55 years old who had recovered from COVID-19. The chain employs TRBV10-1 and TRBJ2-1; 7 bases map to TRBD2. The sequencing input was PBMCs or T cells enriched from blood (not recorded which). As DNA, the CDR3 is TGCGCCAGCAGGGTTGACCCCTGGACTAGTGAGCAGTTCTTC. As protein: CASRVDPWTSEQFF.